This passage covers 15 T cell receptor beta chains from one sample sequenced in a study of T cell changes during pregnancy in multiple sclerosis. Data came from immunoSEQ multiplex PCR; TCRdb stores just in-frame clones and leaves some out. The table lists about 41,000 clones, roughly nine tenths of them singletons. Sequencing used CD4+ T cells from peripheral blood mononuclear cells, obtained in the first trimester of pregnancy. The receptor source for this set is a female donor with multiple sclerosis, enrolled in a pregnancy study.

The chain has TRBV25-1 and TRBJ2-1; the D is unclear. The germline gives CDR1 MGHDK, CDR2 SYGVNS. The CDR3 consists of 14 residues. Trimming removed 3 bases from V and 3 bases from J, with 9 bases in between. The CDR3 loop reads CASSESGSYNEQFF. The CDR3 DNA reads as TGTGCCAGCAGTGAGTCCGGTAGCTACAATGAGCAGTTCTTC.

The CDR3 bases are TGTGCCACCATAGACAGGGGAACGGGCACCGGGGAGCTGTTTTTT. Its translation is CATIDRGTGTGELFF. The chain has TRBV19 and TRBJ2-2; 8 nucleotides line up with TRBD1. The ends lost 10 bases at V and 4 bases at J; junction bases unmatched: 11. The germline V gene encodes CDR1 LNHDA and CDR2 SQIVND (reference sequence). The CDR3 is made up of 15 amino acids.

This clone was detected only a few times. The genes are TRBV19 and TRBJ2-7, with 7 nucleotides matching TRBD2. The CDR3 runs to 16 residues. Unmatched junction bases numbered 8, after V lost 1 base and J lost 2 bases. The germline V gene has CDR1 LNHDA and CDR2 SQIVND (reference sequence). DNA of the CDR3: TGTGCCAGTAGTATAGGTAATAGCGGGTTTACCTACGAGCAGTACTTC. The encoded protein is CASSIGNSGFTYEQYF. The whole variable domain, filled in from reference TRBV19 and TRBJ2-7, reads DGGITQSPKYLFRKEGQNVTLSCEQNLNHDAMYWYRQDPGQGLRLIYYSQIVNDFQKGDIAEGYSVSREKKESFPLTVTSAQKNPTAFYLCASSIGNSGFTYEQYFGPGTRLTVT.

This sequence joins TRBV25-1 and TRBJ2-3; D is possibly TRBD1 (6 bases). The CDR3 sequence is 15 residues long. Trimming shortened V by 5 bases and J by 7 bases, and 19 bases separated the two germline ends. Per germline, CDR1 MGHDK and CDR2 SYGVNS. This CDR3 reads CASSLPRGRDNTQYF. CDR3 nucleotide sequence: TGTGCCAGCAGTCTCCCTAGGGGGAGAGACAATACGCAGTATTTT.

The J gene is TRBJ2-3, the V gene TRBV7-6, with TRBD2 matching 13 bases. Germline V gene lookup returns CDR1 SGHVS and CDR2 FNYEAQ. V trimming: 5 bases; J trimming: 3 bases; junction bases outside the gene matches: 14. This CDR3 spans 19 amino acids. The CDR3 loop reads CASSQSTSGRADRTDTQYF. The CDR3 DNA reads as TGTGCCAGCAGCCAATCAACTAGCGGGAGGGCCGATCGGACAGATACGCAGTATTTT.

The rearrangement uses TRBV7-2 and TRBJ2-1; D may be TRBD1 (5 bases). The V gene's germline CDR1 is SGHTA and CDR2 FQGNSA. The ends were cut back, 3 bases at V and 10 bases at J, with 19 bases in the middle. This CDR3 spans 15 amino acids. CDR3 DNA: TGTGCCAGCAGCTTCGGTGGGCTCCGGTCAGGGGAGCAGTTCTTC. Its protein is CASSFGGLRSGEQFF.

The gene calls are TRBV9 and TRBJ2-3; 7 bases agree with TRBD2. The junction had 8 bases not matched to a gene; V was cut back by 2 bases and J by 8 bases. Per the germline V gene, CDR1 is SGDLS and CDR2 is YYNGEE. The length of the CDR3 is 14 residues. CDR3 in amino acids: CASSVLSGEGTQYF. The CDR3 nucleotides are TGTGCCAGCAGCGTCCTGAGCGGGGAAGGTACGCAGTATTTT. The whole variable domain, filled in from reference TRBV9 and TRBJ2-3, reads DSGVTQTPKHLITATGQRVTLRCSPRSGDLSVYWYQQSLDQGLQFLIQYYNGEERAKGNILERFSAQQFPDLHSELNLSSLELGDSALYFCASSVLSGEGTQYFGPGTRLTVL.

The J gene is TRBJ2-7, the V gene TRBV7-3; 9 positions agree with TRBD1. CDR1 and CDR2 from the germline V gene are SGHTA and FQGTGA. The CDR3 loop spans 14 amino acids. The ends lost 0 bases at V and 7 bases at J; junction bases unmatched: 4. The CDR3 loop is CASSLTTGGKEQYF. CDR3 in DNA: TGTGCCAGCAGCTTAACGACAGGGGGGAAAGAGCAGTACTTC.

V is TRBV7-2 and J is TRBJ2-7, with D possibly TRBD1 on 6 matching bases. V dropped 6 bases and J dropped 5 bases, with 17 bases sitting between them. The germline gives CDR1 SGHTA, CDR2 FQGNSA. The length of the CDR3 is 14 residues. The CDR3: CASRLATGFDEQYF. DNA for the CDR3: TGTGCCAGCAGGCTAGCCACAGGGTTCGACGAGCAGTACTTC.

The rearrangement uses TRBV19 and TRBJ2-7; 10 bases are a match to TRBD2. The CDR3 is 14 residues long. Germline-derived CDR1 and CDR2 are LNHDA and SQIVND (reference sequence). Unmatched junction bases numbered 0, after V lost 2 bases and J lost 2 bases. CDR3 loop: CASSISGRAYEQYF. The CDR3 coding sequence is TGTGCCAGTAGTATAAGCGGGAGGGCCTACGAGCAGTACTTC. Drawing the rest from reference TRBV19 and TRBJ2-7, the complete variable domain is DGGITQSPKYLFRKEGQNVTLSCEQNLNHDAMYWYRQDPGQGLRLIYYSQIVNDFQKGDIAEGYSVSREKKESFPLTVTSAQKNPTAFYLCASSISGRAYEQYFGPGTRLTVT.

The CDR3 reads CASRGGAEKLFF. As DNA, the CDR3 is TGTGCCAGCAGGGGAGGGGCAGAAAAACTGTTTTTT. This chain connects TRBV2 to TRBJ1-4, with D possibly being TRBD1 (5 bases). CDR3 length equals 12 residues. V gave up 6 bases and J gave up 8 bases, with 10 bases separating them. Germline V gene sequence: CDR1 SNHLY, CDR2 FYNNEI.

The V call is TRBV6-1, the J call TRBJ2-7; D unresolved. Deletions cut 2 bases from V and 5 bases from J, with 19 bases between. Germline CDR1 and CDR2: MNHNS and SASEGT. This CDR3 has 16 residues. The CDR3 here is CASSEFNRLKNDEQYF. The CDR3 coding sequence is TGTGCCAGCAGTGAATTCAACAGATTAAAAAACGACGAGCAGTACTTC.

V and J are TRBV29-1 and TRBJ2-3; perhaps TRBD2 as D (6 bases). The CDR3 is made up of 15 amino acids. Between the trimmed V and J ends, which lost 1 base and 1 base, there was a span of 12 bases. Germline lookup yields CDR1 SQVTM and CDR2 ANQGSEA. CDR3: CSVEGRGGGTDTQYF. DNA for the CDR3: TGCAGCGTTGAAGGAAGGGGCGGGGGCACAGATACGCAGTATTTT.

This chain uses TRBV21-1 with TRBJ1-1. TRBV21-1 is designated a pseudogene. The CDR3 spans 15 residues. CDR3 DNA sequence: TGTGCCAGCAGCAAAGTCGAGGGAGTGAACACTGAAGCTTTCTTT. This gives the protein CASSKVEGVNTEAFF.

A few counts support this clone. The rearrangement joins TRBV7-2 to TRBJ2-2; tentative D call: TRBD1 (6 bases). The germline gives CDR1 SGHTA, CDR2 FQGNSA. With 5 bases removed from V and 6 bases from J, the gap between germline ends came to 10 bases. This CDR3 is 13 amino acids long. The CDR3, as DNA: TGTGCCAGCAGCGGTCAGGGGTCCGGGGAGCTGTTTTTT. Residues: CASSGQGSGELFF.